This paragraph covers one T cell receptor beta chain sequence. This entry belongs to a study of technical replicates of blood from several donors. The CDR3 is 14 residues long. Per germline, CDR1 SGDLS and CDR2 YYNGEE. V was trimmed by 3 bases and J by 3 bases, leaving 9 bases between them. Generated by immunoSEQ multiplex PCR, the TCRdb table keeps only in-frame clones and is missing some. Of more than 65,000 clones detected, 95% to 97% appear once; the ten largest clones hold around 0.31%. This sequence joins TRBV9 and TRBJ2-2; the D gene is possibly TRBD1 (5 bases). The clonotype comes from a human donor in good health. The sequencing sample was made of T cells isolated from PBMCs. The CDR3 DNA reads TGTGCCAGCAGCGAAGGGGTGCACACCGGGGAGCTGTTTTTT. Protein product: CASSEGVHTGELFF. The full variable domain, with the rest looked up from reference TRBV9 and TRBJ2-2, is DSGVTQTPKHLITATGQRVTLRCSPRSGDLSVYWYQQSLDQGLQFLIQYYNGEERAKGNILERFSAQQFPDLHSELNLSSLELGDSALYFCASSEGVHTGELFFGEGSRLTVL.